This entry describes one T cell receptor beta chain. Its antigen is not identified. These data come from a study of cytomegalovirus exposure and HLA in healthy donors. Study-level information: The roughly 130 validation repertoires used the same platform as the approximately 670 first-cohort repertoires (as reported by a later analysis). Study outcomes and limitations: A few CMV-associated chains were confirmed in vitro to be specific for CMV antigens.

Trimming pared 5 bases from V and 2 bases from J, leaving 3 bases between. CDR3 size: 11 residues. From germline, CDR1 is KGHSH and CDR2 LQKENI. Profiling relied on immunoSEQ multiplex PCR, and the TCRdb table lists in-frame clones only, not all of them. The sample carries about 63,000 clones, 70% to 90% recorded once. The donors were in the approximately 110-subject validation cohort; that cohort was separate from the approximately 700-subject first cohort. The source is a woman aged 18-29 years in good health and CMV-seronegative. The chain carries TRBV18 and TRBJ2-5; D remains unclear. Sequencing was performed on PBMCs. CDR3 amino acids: CASSSQETQYF. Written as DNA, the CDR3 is TGTGCCAGCTCATCACAAGAGACCCAGTACTTC.